This entry concerns a single TCR beta chain. This sample is drawn from a study of T cell responses to AZD1222 COVID-19 vaccine. V lost 4 bases to trimming and J lost 4 bases, with 13 bases between them. CDR3 size: 14 residues. Germline loops: CDR1 MNHEY, CDR2 SMNVEV (reference sequence). TCRdb's table, derived via immunoSEQ multiplex PCR, lists solely in-frame clones and lacks some. The table has roughly 99,000 clones, roughly 90% seen once. The input for sequencing was peripheral blood, taken 28 days after the second AZD1222 dose. The receptor was derived from an adult who received the AZD1222 COVID-19 vaccine. The rearrangement uses TRBV27 and TRBJ1-1, with D perhaps matching TRBD1 (6 bases). The CDR3 reads CASSSNRVLTEAFF. The CDR3 coding sequence is TGTGCCAGCAGTTCCAACAGGGTTCTCACTGAAGCTTTCTTT.